The 28 T cell receptor beta chains reported below all come from one sample, sequenced in a study of blood T cell repertoires in COVID-19. Assay used: immunoSEQ multiplex PCR; TCRdb lists only in-frame clones, some missing. The table has 250,000 to 300,000 clones, approximately 86% seen once. Sequencing was performed on peripheral blood. These receptors were taken from a woman aged 50 to 60 who had recovered from COVID-19.

The chain joins TRBV24-1 to TRBJ1-1; D is possibly TRBD1 (6 bases). The CDR3 is made up of 17 amino acids. Between the trimmed V and J ends, which lost 3 bases and 0 bases, there was a span of 16 bases. Germline CDR1 reads KGHDR; CDR2 reads SFDVKD. The CDR3 DNA sequence: TGTGCCACCAGTGATAAAAACAGGGAGGGGATGAACACTGAAGCTTTCTTT. Translation gives CATSDKNREGMNTEAFF.

Comment on this clone: The sample carries other DNA sequences with the same CDR3. The V call is TRBV19, the J call TRBJ1-1; a possible D gene is TRBD1 (6 bases). The CDR3 length is 14 residues. Trimming cost V 2 bases and J 0 bases, with 7 bases left between them. CDR1 LNHDA and CDR2 SQIVND come from the germline V gene (reference sequence). The DNA for the CDR3 is TGTGCCAGTAGTATAAGGGGGATGAACACTGAAGCTTTCTTT. This encodes CASSIRGMNTEAFF.

The V call is TRBV3-1 (or the pseudogene TRBV3-2), the J call TRBJ2-1; D may be TRBD1 (6 bases). The CDR3 extends over 13 amino acids. The germline CDR1 and CDR2 sequences are LGHDT and YNNKEL (reference sequence). V dropped 5 bases and J dropped 9 bases, with 14 bases sitting between them. CDR3 nucleotides: TGTGCCAGCAGCGGGGGCCTGGCGGTTGAGCAGTTCTTC. It encodes CASSGGLAVEQFF.

The J gene is TRBJ1-2, the V gene TRBV6-5; 8 bases are shared with TRBD1. The CDR3 loop spans 14 amino acids. The germline gives CDR1 MNHEY, CDR2 SVGAGI. V was pared by 8 bases and J by 3 bases, with 8 bases of the junction left unmatched. CDR3 loop: CASGRDRWDYGYTF. The CDR3 DNA sequence: TGTGCCAGCGGACGGGACAGGTGGGACTATGGCTACACCTTC.

The J gene is TRBJ2-7, the V gene TRBV5-4; TRBD1 matches at 8 bases. Germline V gene data show CDR1 as SGHNT and CDR2 as YYREEE (reference sequence). The CDR3 consists of 12 residues. J lost 7 bases, V lost 2 bases, and 2 bases had no gene match. The CDR3 is CASSFRGREQYF. For the CDR3, the DNA is TGTGCCAGCAGCTTCAGGGGGCGAGAGCAGTACTTC.

The chain recombines TRBV5-1 with TRBJ1-2; no clear D. CDR3 length: 14 amino acids. Deletions cut 2 bases from V and 2 bases from J, with 10 bases between. CDR1 and CDR2 (germline): SGHRS, YFSETQ. The CDR3 coding sequence is TGCGCCAGCAGCTTTGACACAGAGAACTATGGCTACACCTTC. It is translated as CASSFDTENYGYTF.

The V gene is TRBV9, the J gene TRBJ2-7; D perhaps matches TRBD1 (5 bases). V lost 1 base to trimming and J lost 2 bases, with 13 bases between them. Germline V lookup: CDR1 SGDLS, CDR2 YYNGEE. This CDR3 has 15 amino acids. CDR3 in amino acids: CASSVYDSSAYEQYF. In DNA, the CDR3 is TGTGCCAGCAGCGTATATGACAGTTCAGCCTACGAGCAGTACTTC.

This chain links TRBV7-2 with TRBJ2-3; 11 bases fit TRBD2. Germline V gives CDR1 SGHTA, CDR2 FQGNSA. The CDR3 spans 17 residues. Unmatched junction bases numbered 7, after V lost 5 bases and J lost 0 bases. The CDR3 is CASSIRLAGFSTDTQYF. CDR3 nucleotide sequence: TGTGCCAGCAGCATCAGACTAGCGGGGTTTAGCACAGATACGCAGTATTTT. Complete variable domain (other parts from reference TRBV7-2 and TRBJ2-3): GAGVSQSPSNKVTEKGKDVELRCDPISGHTALYWYRQSLGQGLEFLIYFQGNSAPDKSGLPSDRFSAERTGGSVSTLTIQRTQQEDSAVYLCASSIRLAGFSTDTQYFGPGTRLTVL.

The chain carries TRBV29-1 and TRBJ1-1; D possibly corresponds to TRBD1 (6 bases). CDR1 and CDR2 (germline): SQVTM, ANQGSEA. V dropped 0 bases and J dropped 8 bases, with 19 bases sitting between them. This CDR3 has 15 amino acids. This CDR3 reads CSVEDEGTPLGEAFF. The CDR3 nucleotides read TGCAGCGTTGAAGATGAGGGGACACCCCTAGGGGAAGCTTTCTTT.

The chain has TRBV27 and TRBJ2-7; TRBD1 matches 8 bases. The CDR3 has 13 residues. Per the germline V gene, CDR1 is MNHEY and CDR2 is SMNVEV (reference sequence). V was pared by 8 bases and J by 7 bases, with 10 bases of the junction left unmatched. Written as DNA, the CDR3 is TGTGCCAGCCGACAGGGGTTAGGTATGGAGCAGTACTTC. Its protein product is CASRQGLGMEQYF.

The V call is TRBV7-3, the J call TRBJ2-2; 9 bases are shared with TRBD2. Germline-derived CDR1 and CDR2 are SGHTA and FQGTGA. Losses at the gene ends were 4 bases for V and 6 bases for J; bases not matched to a gene: 15. The CDR3 sequence is 18 residues long. CDR3 protein: CASSSSPLARGGSGELFF. DNA of the CDR3: TGTGCCAGCAGCTCTAGCCCTCTAGCGCGGGGGGGCTCCGGGGAGCTGTTTTTT.

The chain carries TRBV5-6 and TRBJ1-6, with 7 bases lining up with TRBD1. Trimming at V came to 2 bases and at J to 7 bases, leaving 3 bases not matched to a gene. This CDR3 region has 14 residues. Germline V gene data show CDR1 as SGHDT and CDR2 as YYEEEE. CDR3 DNA: TGTGCCAGCAGCTTCGGGACAGCCAATTCACCCCTCCACTTT. This sequence encodes CASSFGTANSPLHF.

V gene TRBV12-2 combines with J gene TRBJ1-5; the table's D call of TRBD1 was not tested on the DNA. TRBV12-2 is described as a pseudogene. The length of the CDR3 is 14 residues. CDR3 DNA: TGTGCAAGTCGGACAGGGGATAGCAATCAGCCCCAGCATTTT. Translated, it gives CASRTGDSNQPQHF.

This chain links TRBV7-9 with TRBJ1-2, with a weak D call TRBD1 (6 bases). V lost 1 base and J lost 3, with 21 bases in between. The germline CDR1 and CDR2 sequences are SEHNR and FQNEAQ (reference sequence). CDR3 length: 18 residues. The CDR3, as DNA: TGTGCCAGCAGCTTAGGCCTTAGTGCCCAGGGGTCCTACTATGGCTACACCTTC. Translated, it gives CASSLGLSAQGSYYGYTF.

The chain recombines TRBV30 with TRBJ1-1; 8 bases align to TRBD1. This CDR3 has 11 amino acids. The trim removed 5 bases at V and 8 bases at J, leaving 4 bases unmatched. CDR1 and CDR2 (germline): GTSNPN, SVGIG (reference sequence). The CDR3 bases are TGTGCCTGGGGGACAGGTTTCGAAGCTTTCTTT. Its translation: CAWGTGFEAFF.

This clone showed up just once. This chain connects TRBV15 to TRBJ1-6, with D perhaps matching TRBD1 (5 bases). Germline V gives CDR1 LNHNV, CDR2 YYDKDF (reference sequence). The CDR3 consists of 13 residues. The V gene lost 6 bases and the J gene lost 10 bases, with 13 bases spanning the gap. The CDR3 loop is CATRLSGDSPLHF. The CDR3 nucleotides are TGTGCCACCAGACTAAGCGGGGACTCACCCCTCCACTTT.

The J gene is TRBJ1-1, the V gene TRBV7-2; 7 bases align to TRBD1. The CDR3 length is 14 residues. The V segment lost 9 bases and the J segment 3 bases; nucleotides outside the gene matches: 10. CDR1 and CDR2 from the germline V gene are SGHTA and FQGNSA. CDR3 protein: CASFNRGGDTEAFF. The DNA of the CDR3 is TGTGCCAGTTTTAACAGGGGCGGGGACACTGAAGCTTTCTTT.

The rearrangement uses TRBV6-2 or TRBV6-3 and TRBJ2-1, with D possibly TRBD2 on 6 matching bases. Germline CDR1 is MNHEY and CDR2 is SVGEGT. V was trimmed by 2 bases and J by 8 bases, leaving 19 bases between them. The CDR3 is 16 residues long. CDR3 nucleotide sequence: TGTGCCAGCAGTTACCTTGTGGGAGGTCGTCGGGATGAGCAGTTCTTC. Translating gives CASSYLVGGRRDEQFF.

This chain connects TRBV30 to TRBJ2-3, with unresolved D. Germline CDR1 GTSNPN, CDR2 SVGIG (reference sequence). The CDR3 is 11 amino acids. Trimming took off 2 bases at V and 5 bases at J, with 5 bases between the two ends. CDR3 residues: CAWSSKDTQYF. The CDR3 DNA reads as TGTGCCTGGAGTTCCAAAGATACGCAGTATTTT.

The chain recombines TRBV5-8 with TRBJ1-1; 9 positions match TRBD1. The CDR3 loop spans 15 amino acids. V dropped 3 bases and J dropped 3; count of bases not matched to a gene: 6. Looked up from germline, CDR1 is SGHTS and CDR2 is YDEGEE. CDR3 protein: CASSSRDRVHTEAFF. DNA for the CDR3: TGTGCCAGCAGCTCCCGGGACAGGGTTCACACTGAAGCTTTCTTT.

The chain joins TRBV30 to TRBJ2-7; D possibly corresponds to TRBD1 (6 bases). V was clipped by 2 bases and J by 0 bases, with 11 bases between them. From germline, CDR1 is GTSNPN and CDR2 SVGIG (reference sequence). The CDR3 runs 14 residues. CDR3 amino acids: CAWSQGTTSYEQYF. The DNA for the CDR3 is TGTGCCTGGAGTCAAGGGACAACCTCCTACGAGCAGTACTTC.

The rearrangement joins TRBV5-4 to TRBJ1-1, with TRBD1 identical over 9 bases. The V gene's germline CDR1 is SGHNT and CDR2 YYREEE (reference sequence). The CDR3 consists of 13 residues. V lost 4 bases and J lost 5; bases outside the gene matches: 3. CDR3 in amino acids: CASSMTGGTEAFF. The DNA for the CDR3 is TGTGCCAGCAGCATGACAGGGGGGACTGAAGCTTTCTTT.

The V gene is TRBV30, the J gene TRBJ1-3; TRBD1 matches at 7 bases. The CDR3 consists of 13 residues. The germline V gene has CDR1 GTSNPN and CDR2 SVGIG (reference sequence). V was clipped by 4 bases and J by 2 bases; unmatched bases: 2. The CDR3, as DNA: TGTGCCTGGACCACAGGGGCTGGAAACACCATATATTTT. Encoded protein: CAWTTGAGNTIYF.

The chain employs TRBV3-1 (or the pseudogene TRBV3-2) and TRBJ1-2; 7 nucleotides match TRBD1. CDR3 length equals 14 residues. V lost 5 bases and J lost 8; bases outside the gene matches: 11. Germline V gives CDR1 LGHDT, CDR2 YNNKEL (reference sequence). The CDR3, as DNA: TGTGCCAGCAGCGTAGACAGGGCCTGGGGCGGCTACACCTTC. Protein: CASSVDRAWGGYTF.

The chain links TRBV5-4 to TRBJ1-2; 9 nucleotides agree with TRBD1. V was pared by 0 bases and J by 5 bases, with 5 bases of the junction left unmatched. This CDR3 has 15 residues. CDR1 and CDR2 from the germline V gene are SGHNT and YYREEE (reference sequence). CDR3 in amino acids: CASSLAGQGQYGYTF. The CDR3 nucleotides read TGTGCCAGCAGCTTGGCAGGACAGGGGCAATATGGCTACACCTTC.

This chain links TRBV6-6 with TRBJ1-1; TRBD1 is a possible D gene (6 bases). V dropped 4 bases and J dropped 5 bases, with 14 bases sitting between them. The CDR3 is 14 residues long. The germline V gene encodes CDR1 MNHNY and CDR2 SVGAGI (reference sequence). DNA of the CDR3: TGTGCCAGCAGTTTCGGGGGGCTAGGGACTGAAGCTTTCTTT. Its protein is CASSFGGLGTEAFF.

This rearrangement joins TRBV6-6 to TRBJ1-2; weak D call: TRBD1 (5 bases). Germline-derived CDR1 and CDR2 are MNHNY and SVGAGI (reference sequence). The germline V and J ends were trimmed by 6 bases and 7 bases, with 21 bases remaining between them. There are 15 residues in the CDR3. The DNA of the CDR3 is TGTGCCAGCAGCTACCTACCGTCAGGGCTGGGTGGCTACACCTTC. Its translation: CASSYLPSGLGGYTF.

CDR3 sequence reads: CASSRQGGGYQPQHF. The CDR3, as DNA: TGTGCCAGCAGTCGACAGGGGGGAGGCTATCAGCCCCAGCATTTT. V gene TRBV5-8 combines with J gene TRBJ1-5, with 9 bases identical to TRBD1. This CDR3 is 15 amino acids long. J gave up 5 bases and V 5 bases, and 8 bases lay outside the gene matches. Per germline, CDR1 SGHTS and CDR2 YDEGEE. The complete variable domain, with remaining parts taken from reference TRBV5-8 and TRBJ1-5, reads EAGVTQSPTHLIKTRGQQATLRCSPISGHTSVYWYQQALGLGLQFLLWYDEGEERNRGNFPPRFSGRQFPNYSSELNVNALELEDSALYLCASSRQGGGYQPQHFGDGTRLSIL.